Here is one TCR beta chain with its context. The sample belongs to a study of blood T cell repertoires in COVID-19. Study as a whole: From the United States, Italy and Spain came samples of acute and convalescent COVID-19. Sources were T cells, B-cell-depleted T cells, or PBMCs; the material itself was cDNA or gDNA.

This CDR3 comprises 14 residues. V gave up 4 bases and J gave up 6 bases, with 14 bases separating them. Per germline, CDR1 SGHTA and CDR2 FQGTGA. Sequencing was performed with immunoSEQ multiplex PCR; in TCRdb, only in-frame clones are kept and a portion is missing. The data contain 140,000 to 150,000 clones, 80% of them singletons. The clonotype comes from a man in his 70s who had recovered from COVID-19. The sample taken for sequencing was peripheral blood. The chain employs TRBV7-3 and TRBJ2-3; D is perhaps TRBD2 (5 bases). CDR3 nucleotide sequence: TGTGCCAGCAGCTCCGGACGAGGGTTGGATACGCAGTATTTT. Its translation is CASSSGRGLDTQYF.